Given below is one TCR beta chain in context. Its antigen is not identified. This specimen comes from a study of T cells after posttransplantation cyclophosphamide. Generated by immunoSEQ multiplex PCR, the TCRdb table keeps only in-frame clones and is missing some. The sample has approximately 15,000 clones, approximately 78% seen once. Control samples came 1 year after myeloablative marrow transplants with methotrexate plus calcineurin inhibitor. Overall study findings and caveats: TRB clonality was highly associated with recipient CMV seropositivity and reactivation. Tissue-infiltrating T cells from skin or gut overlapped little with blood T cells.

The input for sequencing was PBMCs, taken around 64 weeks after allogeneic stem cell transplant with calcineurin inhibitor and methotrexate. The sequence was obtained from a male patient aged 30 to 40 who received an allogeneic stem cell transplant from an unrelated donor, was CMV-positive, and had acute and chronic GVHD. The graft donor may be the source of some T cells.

The DNA for the CDR3 is TGCGCCAGCAGCTTCCAGACGGCCTCAGGCACTGAAGCTTTCTTT. This translates into CASSFQTASGTEAFF. This chain joins TRBV5-1 and TRBJ1-1; D ambiguous. In germline, CDR1 is SGHRS, CDR2 YFSETQ. V was pared by 2 bases and J by 4 bases, with 15 bases between. The CDR3 contains 15 residues.